The rows below give T cell receptor beta chains drawn from one sample of a study of T cell repertoires in cytomegalovirus infection. TCRdb reprocessed the reads with MiXCR, giving one entry per CDR3 protein. Among approximately 290,000 distinct CDR3 sequences listed, under 30% were seen once. Sequencing was carried out using PBMCs. The receptors come from a human donor in good health (CMV status not recorded). Some clones in this sample may be carry-over from other donors' samples. The CDR3 runs from the conserved cysteine through the conserved F or W. D genes are given only for firm matches. Size is stated for part of the rows, as once, few or many counts, or as a class when the clone is expanded.

TRBV28	TRBJ1-1	many	TRBD1	TGTGCCAGCAGTTCTTCTGGGACAGGGAGGCTGAGGGCTTTCTTT	CASSSSGTGRLRAFF
TRBV7-2	TRBJ2-1	medium-sized	.	TGTGCCAGCAGCCGGGACTTCTCTTACAATGAGCAGTTCTTC	CASSRDFSYNEQFF
TRBV6-5	TRBJ1-1	few	.	TGTGCCAGCAGCACCGGGACAAAGAACACTGAAGCTTTCTTT	CASSTGTKNTEAFF
TRBV20-1	TRBJ2-3	few	.	TGCAGTGCTAGAGAGTTGCGGAACACAGATACGCAGTATTTT	CSARELRNTDTQYF
TRBV7-6	TRBJ2-1	many	.	TGTGCCAGCAGCTTAGGGACCTGGGGTGAGCAGTTCTTC	CASSLGTWGEQFF
TRBV6-5	TRBJ1-1	.	.	TGTGCCAGCAGCCGAGAGAGGGGGTTGAACACTGAAGCTTTCTTT	CASSRERGLNTEAFF
TRBV6-2/TRBV6-3	TRBJ2-1	few	TRBD2	TGTGCCAGCAGTTTCTACCTAGCGGGAGTAGGAAATGAGCAGTTCTTC	CASSFYLAGVGNEQFF
TRBV7-2	TRBJ2-5	.	TRBD2	TGTGCCAGCAGCTTAGTAGGGACTAGCGGCACAGAGACCCAGTACTTC	CASSLVGTSGTETQYF
TRBV7-2	TRBJ2-7	many	.	TGTGCCAGCAGCTCGAATCACGGGGGAGTGGGCTACGAGCAGTACTTC	CASSSNHGGVGYEQYF
TRBV11-2	TRBJ1-4	.	.	TGTGCCAGCAGCTTAGACCCCAGAGCCTTTCTGTTTTTT	CASSLDPRAFLFF
TRBV5-1	TRBJ1-2	.	.	TGCGCCAGCAGCTTGGAAGCCAGCTACACCTTC	CASSLEASYTF
TRBV20-1	TRBJ2-1	.	TRBD2	TGCAGTGCCCCACCCCAGCGGGGGGCCAGGGATGAGCAGTTCTTC	CSAPPQRGARDEQFF
TRBV7-6	TRBJ2-2	.	TRBD1	TGTGCCAGCAGCTTTTCGCAGGGGGCCACCGGGGAGCTGTTTTTT	CASSFSQGATGELFF
TRBV28	TRBJ2-7	.	TRBD2	TGTGCCAGCACCCACCCAGCGGGGGGGGGCGGGCAGTACTTC	CASTHPAGGGGQYF
TRBV28	TRBJ2-2	many	TRBD1	TGTGCCAGCAGTTTCCCCACAGGGGCCACCGGGGAGCTGTTTTTT	CASSFPTGATGELFF
TRBV28	TRBJ1-1	many	.	TGTGCCAGCAGTTTAGCCCAACGGGAGACTGAAGCTTTCTTT	CASSLAQRETEAFF
TRBV19	TRBJ1-1	few	.	TGTGCCAGTAGTATGACGCGGGACACTGAAGCTTTCTTT	CASSMTRDTEAFF
TRBV6-2/TRBV6-3	TRBJ1-5	few	.	TGTGCCAGCAGTTACGGGGAGTGGCAGCCCCAGCATTTT	CASSYGEWQPQHF
TRBV20-1	TRBJ2-5	few	TRBD2	TGCAGTGCTGAGCTAGCGGGAGCTAGTGAAGAGACCCAGTACTTC	CSAELAGASEETQYF
TRBV7-2	TRBJ2-3	many	TRBD2	TGTGCCAGCAGCCGCGATCGGGCTAGCGGGAGGGGGGATACGCAGTATTTT	CASSRDRASGRGDTQYF
TRBV30	TRBJ2-7	.	.	TGTGCCTGGAGTGTACTTTGGGCCCCGAGCGACGAGCAGTACTTC	CAWSVLWAPSDEQYF
TRBV7-2	TRBJ2-5	many	.	TGTGCCAGCAGCTTAGGTGACAGTTACCAAGAGACCCAGTACTTC	CASSLGDSYQETQYF
TRBV7-9	TRBJ1-2	many	.	TGTGCCAGCACCCAGGGTGCGCGAAACTATGGCTACACCTTC	CASTQGARNYGYTF
TRBV11-2	TRBJ2-3	.	TRBD2	TGTGCCAGCAGCTTAATGGCTAGCGGGACTAGCACAGATACGCAGTATTTT	CASSLMASGTSTDTQYF
TRBV2	TRBJ2-1	.	TRBD2	TGTGCCAGCAGGCAGACTAGCGGAGCCTACAATGAGCAGTTCTTC	CASRQTSGAYNEQFF
TRBV20-1	TRBJ1-1	few	.	TGCAGTGCTAGAGGAACAGGGAGTAGTGAAGCTTTCTTT	CSARGTGSSEAFF
TRBV7-2	TRBJ1-1	.	.	TGTGCCAGCAGCCCAGAATTTTTAAACACTGAAGCTTTCTTT	CASSPEFLNTEAFF
TRBV28	TRBJ2-7	many	.	TGTGCCAGCATTGGAGGAGGGAATTATCTTAAGGAGCAGTACTTC	CASIGGGNYLKEQYF
TRBV20-1	TRBJ2-6	many	TRBD2	TGCAGTGCTAGCTCAGAGACTAGCGGGAGGGCTGGCTCTGGGGCCAACGTCCTGACTTTC	CSASSETSGRAGSGANVLTF
TRBV10-1	TRBJ2-6	.	TRBD1	TGCGCCAGCAGCCGGGACAGTACCACCTCTAGGGCCAACGTCCTGACTTTC	CASSRDSTTSRANVLTF
TRBV7-2	TRBJ2-1	many	.	TGTGCCAGCAGCCGGGTTGGGGGAAACGATGAGCAGTTCTTC	CASSRVGGNDEQFF
TRBV5-4	TRBJ1-1	.	.	TGTGCCAGCAGCTCGTCCGGGGAATTCGGCACTGAAGCTTTCTTT	CASSSSGEFGTEAFF
TRBV7-8	TRBJ2-1	few	.	TGTGCCAGCAGCGGATTGACAGGTTACAATGAGCAGTTCTTC	CASSGLTGYNEQFF